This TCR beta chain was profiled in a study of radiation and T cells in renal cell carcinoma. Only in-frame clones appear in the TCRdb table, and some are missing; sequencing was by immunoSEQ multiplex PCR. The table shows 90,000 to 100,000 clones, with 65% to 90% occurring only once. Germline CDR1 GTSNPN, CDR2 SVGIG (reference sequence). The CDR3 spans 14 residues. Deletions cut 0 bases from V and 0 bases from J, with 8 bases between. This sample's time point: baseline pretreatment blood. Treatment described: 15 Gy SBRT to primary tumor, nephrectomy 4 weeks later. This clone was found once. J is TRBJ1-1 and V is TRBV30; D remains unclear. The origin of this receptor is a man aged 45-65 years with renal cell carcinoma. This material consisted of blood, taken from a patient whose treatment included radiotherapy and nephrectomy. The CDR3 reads CAWSVQPMNTEAFF. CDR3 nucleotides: TGTGCCTGGAGTGTACAGCCTATGAACACTGAAGCTTTCTTT.